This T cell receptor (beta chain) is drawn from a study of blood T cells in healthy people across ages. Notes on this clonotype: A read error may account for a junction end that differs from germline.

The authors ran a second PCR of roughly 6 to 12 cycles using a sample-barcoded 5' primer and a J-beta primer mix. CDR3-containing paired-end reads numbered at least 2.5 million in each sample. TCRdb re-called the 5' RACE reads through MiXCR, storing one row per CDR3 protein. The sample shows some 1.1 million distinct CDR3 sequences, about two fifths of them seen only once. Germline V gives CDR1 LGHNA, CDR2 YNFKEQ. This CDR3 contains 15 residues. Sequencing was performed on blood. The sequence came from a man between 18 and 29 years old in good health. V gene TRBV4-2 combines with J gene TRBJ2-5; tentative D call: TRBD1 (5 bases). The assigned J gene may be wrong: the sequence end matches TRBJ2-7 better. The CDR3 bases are TGTGCCGGCAGCCCACTCGGACCCTCCAGGGACGAGCAGTACTTC. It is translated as CAGSPLGPSRDEQYF.